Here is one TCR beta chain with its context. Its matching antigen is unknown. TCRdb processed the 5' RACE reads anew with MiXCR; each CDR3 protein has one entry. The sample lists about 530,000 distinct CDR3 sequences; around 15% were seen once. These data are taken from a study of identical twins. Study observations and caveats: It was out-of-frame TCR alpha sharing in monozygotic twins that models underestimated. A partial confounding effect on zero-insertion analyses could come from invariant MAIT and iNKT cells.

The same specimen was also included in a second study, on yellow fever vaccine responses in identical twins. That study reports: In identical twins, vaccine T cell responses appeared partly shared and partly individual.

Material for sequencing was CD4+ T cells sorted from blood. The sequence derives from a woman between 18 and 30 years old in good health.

The CDR3: CATSRDRRAGVVGTDTQYF. CDR3 in DNA: TGTGCCACCAGCAGAGATCGTAGGGCAGGGGTCGTTGGCACAGATACGCAGTATTTT. The genes are TRBV15 and TRBJ2-3; weak D call: TRBD1 (6 bases). The germline gives CDR1 LNHNV, CDR2 YYDKDF (reference sequence). The CDR3 covers 19 residues. Trimming stripped 0 bases from V and 1 base from J, with 20 bases between. Full variable domain (remainder filled in from reference TRBV15 and TRBJ2-3): DAMVIQNPRYQVTQFGKPVTLSCSQTLNHNVMYWYQQKSSQAPKLLFHYYDKDFNNEADTPDNFQSRRPNTSFCFLDIRSPGLGDTAMYLCATSRDRRAGVVGTDTQYFGPGTRLTVL.